The next 5 T cell receptor beta chains were all read from a single sample in a study of T cells in women clearing cervical HPV infection. Repertoires were generated with immunoSEQ multiplex PCR, while TCRdb's copy carries only in-frame clones and drops some. The table lists some 23,000 clones. Specimen: blood buffy coat. All receptors come from a woman between 18 and 70 years old with a cervical HPV16 infection that either progressed to CIN3+ or cleared (not recorded which).

To note about this clone: The read ends 3 residues early relative to the CDR3; the germline J gene fills the gap. The chain employs TRBV14 and TRBJ1-2; D gene ambiguous. The V gene's germline CDR1 is SGHDN and CDR2 FVKESK. This CDR3 comprises 13 residues. V was shortened by 0 bases and J by 6 bases, with 8 bases between the two germline ends. CDR3 sequence: CASSQEVVHGYTF. The CDR3 bases that were read are TGTGCCAGCAGCCAAGAAGTAGTCCATGGC.

On this clone itself: The CDR3 end is not reached by the read, which stops 3 residues before it; the germline J gene fills it in. The chain recombines TRBV7-2 with TRBJ1-1; D is uncertain. Germline CDR1 SGHTA, CDR2 FQGNSA. Between the trimmed V and J ends, which lost 6 bases and 7 bases, there was a span of 9 bases. The CDR3 contains 11 residues. CDR3 sequence reads: CASRERHEAFF. The sequenced part of the CDR3 DNA is TGTGCCAGCAGGGAACGACATGAA.

As regards this clone: The CDR3 end lies 3 residues beyond the end of the read and is filled in from the germline J gene. V and J are TRBV19 and TRBJ2-1; D ambiguous. CDR1 and CDR2 from the germline V gene are LNHDA and SQIVND (reference sequence). This CDR3 region has 15 residues. V lost 3 bases and J 0 bases, leaving 9 bases between the germline ends. The CDR3 DNA, read in part, is TGTGCCAGTAGTATTAGAGCCCTCTCCTACAATGAG. It translates to CASSIRALSYNE. The entire CDR3 reads CASSIRALSYNEQFF.

Comments on this clone: The read gets to within 3 residues of the CDR3 end, and the germline J gene fills in the rest. V is TRBV7-9 and J is TRBJ2-3; possibly TRBD1 for D (6 bases). The germline V gene has CDR1 SEHNR and CDR2 FQNEAQ (reference sequence). The CDR3 covers 12 residues. The CDR3 here is CARREGEETQYF. The sequenced CDR3 bases are TGTGCCCGGAGAGAGGGGGAAGAGACG.

About this clone: The read terminates 3 residues before the CDR3 end, so the remaining end is supplied by the germline J gene. This rearrangement joins TRBV6-1 to TRBJ2-7; 11 bases are shared with TRBD1. J was trimmed by 5 bases and V by 5 bases; bases with no gene match: 8. CDR3 length equals 15 residues. The V gene's germline CDR1 is MNHNS and CDR2 SASEGT. The CDR3 DNA, read in part, is TGTGCCAGCAGTAAAGGACAGGGGGCTTCGCACGAG. It translates to CASSKGQGASHE. The full CDR3 protein is CASSKGQGASHEQYF.